One sample yielded the 24 T cell receptor beta chains listed below, sequenced in a study of monozygotic twins with inflammatory bowel disease. TCRdb re-called the 5' RACE reads; one entry per CDR3 protein, DNA not given. The table counts fewer than 550,000 distinct CDR3 sequences; around 2.3% lies in the top ten. Sequencing was done on a sample of blood. Receptors originate from a human donor with ulcerative colitis or Crohn's disease, or a healthy co-twin of an affected twin (not recorded which).

V and J are TRBV2 and TRBJ2-7; TCRdb designates TRBD1, a call that cannot be tested without DNA. CDR1 is SNHLY, CDR2 FYNNEI, per germline. The CDR3 has 13 residues. CDR3 sequence: CASRGDPLREQYF.

The CDR3 spells CASSPPTGTRGSGELFF. V gene TRBV12-3 or TRBV12-4 combines with J gene TRBJ2-2; TCRdb calls TRBD1, which cannot be checked without DNA. The CDR3 runs 17 residues.

This chain uses TRBV28 with TRBJ2-6; the D call from TCRdb, TRBD2, cannot be confirmed without DNA. The germline V gene encodes CDR1 MDHEN and CDR2 SYDVKM. The CDR3 spans 14 residues. CDR3 protein: CASGPGGGANVLTF. Full variable domain (missing parts from reference TRBV28 and TRBJ2-6): DVKVTQSSRYLVKRTGEKVFLECVQDMDHENMFWYRQDPGLGLRLIYFSYDVKMKEKGDIPEGYSVSREKKERFSLILESASTNQTSMYLCASGPGGGANVLTFGAGSRLTVL.

The genes are TRBV29-1 and TRBJ1-1; TCRdb indicates TRBD1, and absent DNA this call remains unverified. The CDR3 has 12 amino acids. The germline V gene has CDR1 SQVTM and CDR2 ANQGSEA. The CDR3: CSVQGGGTEAFF.

V gene TRBV20-1 combines with J gene TRBJ1-5; no DNA is available, so the TRBD1 call from TCRdb remains unchecked. Germline loops: CDR1 DFQATT, CDR2 SNEGSKA (reference sequence). CDR3 length equals 16 residues. The CDR3 protein is CSAREGTGRTNQPQHF.

The chain links TRBV15 to TRBJ2-4; no DNA is available, so the TRBD1 call from TCRdb remains unchecked. The germline CDR1 and CDR2 sequences are LNHNV and YYDKDF (reference sequence). The CDR3 is 21 residues long. CDR3: CATSREPWAGQGNRGKNIQYF.

V is TRBV3-1 and J is TRBJ2-1; TCRdb reports TRBD2, a call that lacks DNA to check it against. The CDR3 consists of 16 residues. The germline V gene encodes CDR1 LGHDT and CDR2 YNNKEL (reference sequence). The CDR3 reads CASSQLRTSGSHEQFF.

V gene TRBV20-1 combines with J gene TRBJ2-7; TCRdb's D call of TRBD2 is untestable without DNA. Germline V CDR1 and CDR2: DFQATT, SNEGSKA (reference sequence). The CDR3 totals 15 residues. CDR3 amino acids: CSARDPAVRGYEQYF.

CDR3 sequence reads: CAIANGYAARTDTQYF. The rearrangement links TRBV10-3 to TRBJ2-3; TCRdb calls TRBD2, which cannot be checked without DNA. CDR1 ENHRY and CDR2 SYGVKD come from the germline V gene. CDR3 size: 16 residues.

This chain connects TRBV3-1 to TRBJ1-1; TCRdb gives TRBD1 as the D gene, but with no DNA this cannot be confirmed. The germline CDR1 and CDR2 sequences are LGHDT and YNNKEL (reference sequence). This CDR3 spans 18 amino acids. CDR3 in amino acids: CASRQGLDRGRIVAEAFF. The full variable domain, with the rest looked up from reference TRBV3-1 and TRBJ1-1, is DTAVSQTPKYLVTQMGNDKSIKCEQNLGHDTMYWYKQDSKKFLKIMFSYNNKELIINETVPNRFSPKSPDKAHLNLHINSLELGDSAVYFCASRQGLDRGRIVAEAFFGQGTRLTVV.

The V gene is TRBV27, the J gene TRBJ2-1; there is no DNA to check the TCRdb D call of TRBD1. Germline V gene data show CDR1 as MNHEY and CDR2 as SMNVEV (reference sequence). This CDR3 spans 17 amino acids. The CDR3 sequence: CASSFRFGTIHGDEQFF.

This CDR3 reads CASSYEFRNTEAFF. The chain uses TRBV6-5 and TRBJ1-1. The CDR3 has 14 amino acids. CDR1 MNHEY and CDR2 SVGAGI come from the germline V gene.

The chain employs TRBV18 and TRBJ1-2. This CDR3 contains 14 residues. Germline V gene lookup returns CDR1 KGHSH and CDR2 LQKENI. The CDR3 protein is CASSPGVANYGYTF.

The chain links TRBV11-2 to TRBJ2-5; the TCRdb D gene call, TRBD1, has no DNA to confirm it. Germline V CDR1 and CDR2: SGHAT, FQNNGV. This CDR3 is 16 amino acids long. The CDR3 loop reads CASSSLGRRVEETQYF.

V is TRBV6-2 or TRBV6-3 and J is TRBJ1-2; TCRdb designates TRBD1, a call that cannot be tested without DNA. The CDR3 spans 12 residues. From germline, CDR1 is MNHEY and CDR2 SVGEGT. CDR3 sequence: CASSPGPQTYTF.

CDR3 protein: CASSLAGQRLFGYTF. The chain joins TRBV3-1 to TRBJ1-2; TCRdb designates TRBD1, a call that cannot be tested without DNA. This CDR3 comprises 15 residues. Germline V gives CDR1 LGHDT, CDR2 YNNKEL (reference sequence). Drawing the rest from reference TRBV3-1 and TRBJ1-2, the complete variable domain is DTAVSQTPKYLVTQMGNDKSIKCEQNLGHDTMYWYKQDSKKFLKIMFSYNNKELIINETVPNRFSPKSPDKAHLNLHINSLELGDSAVYFCASSLAGQRLFGYTFGSGTRLTVV.

The J gene is TRBJ2-2, the V gene TRBV19; TCRdb indicates TRBD1, and absent DNA this call remains unverified. The CDR3 is 14 amino acids. Germline CDR1 is LNHDA and CDR2 is SQIVND (reference sequence). The CDR3 here is CASRGTPDTGELFF.

The chain is built from TRBV30 and TRBJ1-2; TCRdb selects TRBD1, and the lack of DNA leaves this call unchecked. This CDR3 region has 16 residues. Germline V lookup: CDR1 GTSNPN, CDR2 SVGIG (reference sequence). The CDR3 is CAWSDPGQKANYGYTF.

The J gene is TRBJ2-2, the V gene TRBV5-1. Germline CDR1 SGHRS, CDR2 YFSETQ. There are 14 residues in the CDR3. The CDR3 spells CASSLSQTTGELFF.

The chain combines TRBV6-2 or TRBV6-3 with TRBJ2-7. This CDR3 spans 14 amino acids. Germline-derived CDR1 and CDR2 are MNHEY and SVGEGT. The CDR3 loop is CASSYIRNFYEQYF.

The chain recombines TRBV12-3 or TRBV12-4 with TRBJ2-1. The CDR3 sequence is 14 residues long. The CDR3 region is CASSLDPSYNEQFF.

This chain links TRBV29-1 with TRBJ2-7; TCRdb returns TRBD2, unconfirmable since there is no DNA. Germline CDR1 SQVTM, CDR2 ANQGSEA. This CDR3 region has 16 residues. The CDR3 protein is CSVEGETSGGPYEQYF.

J is TRBJ1-1 and V is TRBV10-3; the D call from TCRdb, TRBD1, cannot be confirmed without DNA. Germline V lookup: CDR1 ENHRY, CDR2 SYGVKD. The CDR3 is 15 residues long. CDR3 amino acids: CAIQQGVTPGSEAFF.

This chain links TRBV7-2 with TRBJ1-6; the TRBD1 assignment by TCRdb is unverifiable without DNA. Looked up from germline, CDR1 is SGHTA and CDR2 is FQGNSA. The CDR3 spans 14 residues. CDR3: CASSTRQGKSPLHF.